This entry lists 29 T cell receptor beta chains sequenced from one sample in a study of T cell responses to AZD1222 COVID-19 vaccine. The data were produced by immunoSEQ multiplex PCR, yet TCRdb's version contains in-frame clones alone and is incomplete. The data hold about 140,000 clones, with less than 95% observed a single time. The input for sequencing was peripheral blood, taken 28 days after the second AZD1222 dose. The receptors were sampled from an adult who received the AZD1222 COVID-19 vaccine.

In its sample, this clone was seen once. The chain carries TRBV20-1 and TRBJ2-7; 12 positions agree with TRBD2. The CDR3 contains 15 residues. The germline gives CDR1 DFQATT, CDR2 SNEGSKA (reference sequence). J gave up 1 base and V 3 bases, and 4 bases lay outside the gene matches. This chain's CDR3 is CSASAGTSGSYEQYF. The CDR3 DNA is TGCAGTGCTAGTGCCGGGACTAGCGGGTCCTACGAGCAGTACTTC.

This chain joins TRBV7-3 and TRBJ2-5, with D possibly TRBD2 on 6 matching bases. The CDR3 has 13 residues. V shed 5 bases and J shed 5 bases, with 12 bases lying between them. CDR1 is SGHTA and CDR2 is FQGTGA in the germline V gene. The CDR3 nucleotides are TGTGCCAGCAGCCGCACAGGAGGGGAGACCCAGTACTTC. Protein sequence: CASSRTGGETQYF. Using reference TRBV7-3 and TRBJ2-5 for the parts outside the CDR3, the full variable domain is GAGVSQTPSNKVTEKGKYVELRCDPISGHTALYWYRQSLGQGPEFLIYFQGTGAADDSGLPNDRFFAVRPEGSVSTLKIQRTERGDSAVYLCASSRTGGETQYFGPGTRLLVL.

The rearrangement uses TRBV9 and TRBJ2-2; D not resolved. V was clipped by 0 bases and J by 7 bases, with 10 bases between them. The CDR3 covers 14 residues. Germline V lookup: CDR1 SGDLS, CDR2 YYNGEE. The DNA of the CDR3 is TGTGCCAGCAGCGTAGGCTACATGGGCGGGGAGCTGTTTTTT. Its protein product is CASSVGYMGGELFF.

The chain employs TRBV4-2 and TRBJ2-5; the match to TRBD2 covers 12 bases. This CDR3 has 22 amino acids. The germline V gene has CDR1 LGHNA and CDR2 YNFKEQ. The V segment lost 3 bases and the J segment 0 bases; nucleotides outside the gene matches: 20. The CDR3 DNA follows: TGTGCCAGCAGCCAGACTCCCGGGACAGGTCGACTAGCGGGGGTTTACCAAGAGACCCAGTACTTC. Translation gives CASSQTPGTGRLAGVYQETQYF.

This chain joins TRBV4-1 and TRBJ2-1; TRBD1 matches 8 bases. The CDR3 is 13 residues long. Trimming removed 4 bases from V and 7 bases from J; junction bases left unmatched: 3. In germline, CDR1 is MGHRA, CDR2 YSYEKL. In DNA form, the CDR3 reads TGCGCCAGCAGCCTTCAGGGGGCGAATGAGCAGTTCTTC. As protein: CASSLQGANEQFF.

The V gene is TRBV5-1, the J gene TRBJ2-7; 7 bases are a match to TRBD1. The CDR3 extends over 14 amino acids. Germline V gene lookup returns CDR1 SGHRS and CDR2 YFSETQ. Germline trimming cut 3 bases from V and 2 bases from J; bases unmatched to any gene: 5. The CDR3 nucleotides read TGCGCCAGCAGCTCCACCGGGACAGCCTACGAGCAGTACTTC. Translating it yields CASSSTGTAYEQYF.

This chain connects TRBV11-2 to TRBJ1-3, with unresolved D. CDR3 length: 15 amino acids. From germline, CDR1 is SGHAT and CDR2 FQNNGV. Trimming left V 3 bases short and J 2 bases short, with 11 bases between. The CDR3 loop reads CASSFWSAPGNTIYF. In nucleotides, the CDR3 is TGTGCCAGCAGCTTTTGGTCGGCGCCTGGAAACACCATATATTTT.

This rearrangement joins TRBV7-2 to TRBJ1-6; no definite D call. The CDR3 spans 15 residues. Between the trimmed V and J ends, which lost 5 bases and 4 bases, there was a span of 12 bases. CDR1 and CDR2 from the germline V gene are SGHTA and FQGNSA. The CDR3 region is CASSRGENYNSPLHF. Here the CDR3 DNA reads TGTGCCAGCAGCCGGGGAGAAAATTATAATTCACCCCTCCACTTT. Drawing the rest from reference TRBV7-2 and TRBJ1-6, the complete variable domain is GAGVSQSPSNKVTEKGKDVELRCDPISGHTALYWYRQSLGQGLEFLIYFQGNSAPDKSGLPSDRFSAERTGGSVSTLTIQRTQQEDSAVYLCASSRGENYNSPLHFGNGTRLTVT.

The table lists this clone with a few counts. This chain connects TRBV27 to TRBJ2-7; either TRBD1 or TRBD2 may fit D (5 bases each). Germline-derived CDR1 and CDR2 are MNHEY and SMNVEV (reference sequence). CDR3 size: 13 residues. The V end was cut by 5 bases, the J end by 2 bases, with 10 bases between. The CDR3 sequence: CASSGRDAYEQYF. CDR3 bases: TGTGCCAGCAGTGGACGGGACGCCTACGAGCAGTACTTC.

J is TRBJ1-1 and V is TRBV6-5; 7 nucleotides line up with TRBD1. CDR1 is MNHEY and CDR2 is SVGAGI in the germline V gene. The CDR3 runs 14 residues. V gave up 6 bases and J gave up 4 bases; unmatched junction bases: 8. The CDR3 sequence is CASSKTGVVTEAFF. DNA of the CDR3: TGTGCCAGCAGCAAAACAGGGGTCGTCACTGAAGCTTTCTTT.

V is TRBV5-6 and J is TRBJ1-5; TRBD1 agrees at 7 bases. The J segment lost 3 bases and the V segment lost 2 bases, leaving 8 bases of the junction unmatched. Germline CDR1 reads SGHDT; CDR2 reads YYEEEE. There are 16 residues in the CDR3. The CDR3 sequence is CASSFRPTGTNQPQHF. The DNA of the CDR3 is TGTGCCAGCAGCTTTCGACCGACAGGGACCAATCAGCCCCAGCATTTT.

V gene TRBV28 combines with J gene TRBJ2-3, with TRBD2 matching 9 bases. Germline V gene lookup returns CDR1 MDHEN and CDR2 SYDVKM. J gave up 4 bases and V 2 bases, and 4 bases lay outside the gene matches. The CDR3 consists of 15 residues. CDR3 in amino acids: CASSLAGGPSDTQYF. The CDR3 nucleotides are TGTGCCAGCAGTTTAGCGGGAGGGCCCTCAGATACGCAGTATTTT. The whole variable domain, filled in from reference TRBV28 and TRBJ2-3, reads DVKVTQSSRYLVKRTGEKVFLECVQDMDHENMFWYRQDPGLGLRLIYFSYDVKMKEKGDIPEGYSVSREKKERFSLILESASTNQTSMYLCASSLAGGPSDTQYFGPGTRLTVL.

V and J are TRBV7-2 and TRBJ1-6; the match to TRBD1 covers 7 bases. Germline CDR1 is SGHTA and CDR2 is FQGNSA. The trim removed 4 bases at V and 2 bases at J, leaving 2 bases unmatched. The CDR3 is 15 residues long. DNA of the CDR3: TGTGCCAGCAGCTCGGGGACAGCCTATAATTCACCCCTCCACTTT. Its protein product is CASSSGTAYNSPLHF.

CDR3 DNA: TGTGCCAGCAGATTCGGACTAGCGGGACAAAGCGAGCAGTTCTTC. This encodes CASRFGLAGQSEQFF. The chain employs TRBV11-2 and TRBJ2-1; 12 bases line up with TRBD2. This CDR3 contains 15 residues. With 6 bases clipped from V and 10 bases from J, the junction kept 10 bases outside the gene matches. CDR1 SGHAT and CDR2 FQNNGV come from the germline V gene.

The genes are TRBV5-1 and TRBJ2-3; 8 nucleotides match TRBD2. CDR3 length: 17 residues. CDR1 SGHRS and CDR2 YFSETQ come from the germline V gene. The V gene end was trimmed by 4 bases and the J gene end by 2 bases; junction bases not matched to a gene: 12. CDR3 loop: CASSPGGGAGDTDTQYF. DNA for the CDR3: TGCGCCAGCAGCCCGGGCGGCGGAGCGGGGGACACAGATACGCAGTATTTT. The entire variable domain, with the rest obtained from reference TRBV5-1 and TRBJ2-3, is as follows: KAGVTQTPRYLIKTRGQQVTLSCSPISGHRSVSWYQQTPGQGLQFLFEYFSETQRNKGNFPGRFSGRQFSNSRSEMNVSTLELGDSALYLCASSPGGGAGDTDTQYFGPGTRLTVL.

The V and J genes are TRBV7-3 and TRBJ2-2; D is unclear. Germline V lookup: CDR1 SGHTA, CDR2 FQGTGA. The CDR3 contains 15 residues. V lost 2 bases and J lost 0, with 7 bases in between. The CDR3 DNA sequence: TGTGCCAGCAGCTTACTTCCAGCGAACACCGGGGAGCTGTTTTTT. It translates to CASSLLPANTGELFF.

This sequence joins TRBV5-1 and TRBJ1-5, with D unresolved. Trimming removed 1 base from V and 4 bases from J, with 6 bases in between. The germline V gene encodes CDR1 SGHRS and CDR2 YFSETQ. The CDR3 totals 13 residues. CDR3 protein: CASSLLGNQPQHF. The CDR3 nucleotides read TGCGCCAGCAGCTTGTTGGGGAATCAGCCCCAGCATTTT.

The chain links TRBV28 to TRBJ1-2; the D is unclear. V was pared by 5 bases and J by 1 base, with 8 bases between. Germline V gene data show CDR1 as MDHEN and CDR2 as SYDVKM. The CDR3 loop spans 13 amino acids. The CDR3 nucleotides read TGTGCCAGCAGTCCCGGAAATAACTATGGCTACACCTTC. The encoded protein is CASSPGNNYGYTF.

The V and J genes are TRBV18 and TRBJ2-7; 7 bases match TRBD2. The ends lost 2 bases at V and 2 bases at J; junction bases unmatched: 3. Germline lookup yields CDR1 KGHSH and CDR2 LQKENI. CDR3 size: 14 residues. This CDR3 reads CASSPTAGPYEQYF. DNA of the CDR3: TGTGCCAGCTCACCAACAGCGGGACCCTACGAGCAGTACTTC.

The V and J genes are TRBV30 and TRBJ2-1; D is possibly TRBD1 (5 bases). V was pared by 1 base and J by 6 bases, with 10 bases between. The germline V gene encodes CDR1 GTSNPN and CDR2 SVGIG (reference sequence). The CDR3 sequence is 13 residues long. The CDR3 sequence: CAWSGPGSNEQFF. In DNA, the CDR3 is TGTGCCTGGAGTGGGCCAGGGTCCAATGAGCAGTTCTTC.

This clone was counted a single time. The CDR3 nucleotides are TGTGCCAGCAGTTTAGGGAACACCGGGGAGCTGTTTTTT. Translating it yields CASSLGNTGELFF. The chain joins TRBV12-3 or TRBV12-4 to TRBJ2-2; D is ambiguous. The germline V and J ends were trimmed by 1 base and 1 base, with 1 base remaining between them. This CDR3 comprises 13 residues.

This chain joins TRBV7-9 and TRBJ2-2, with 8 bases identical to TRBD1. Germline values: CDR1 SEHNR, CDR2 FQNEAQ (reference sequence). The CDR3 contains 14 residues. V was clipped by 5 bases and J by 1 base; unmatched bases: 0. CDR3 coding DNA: TGTGCCAGCAGCGGACAGGGGAACACCGGGGAGCTGTTTTTT. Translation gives CASSGQGNTGELFF. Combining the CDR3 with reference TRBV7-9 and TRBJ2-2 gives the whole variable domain DTGVSQNPRHKITKRGQNVTFRCDPISEHNRLYWYRQTLGQGPEFLTYFQNEAQLEKSRLLSDRFSAERPKGSFSTLEIQRTEQGDSAMYLCASSGQGNTGELFFGEGSRLTVL.

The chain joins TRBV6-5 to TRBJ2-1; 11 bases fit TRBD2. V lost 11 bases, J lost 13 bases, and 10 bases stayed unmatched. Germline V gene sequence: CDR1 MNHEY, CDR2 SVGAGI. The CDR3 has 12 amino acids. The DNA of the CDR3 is TGTGCCGGCAAAGGGACTAGCGGTGTTCAGTTCTTC. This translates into CAGKGTSGVQFF.

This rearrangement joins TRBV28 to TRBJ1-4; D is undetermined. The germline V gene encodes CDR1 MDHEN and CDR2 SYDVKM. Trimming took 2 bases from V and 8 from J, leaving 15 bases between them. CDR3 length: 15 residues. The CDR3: CASSLKGPWGEKLFF. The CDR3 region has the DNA TGTGCCAGCAGTTTAAAGGGCCCCTGGGGAGAAAAACTGTTTTTT.

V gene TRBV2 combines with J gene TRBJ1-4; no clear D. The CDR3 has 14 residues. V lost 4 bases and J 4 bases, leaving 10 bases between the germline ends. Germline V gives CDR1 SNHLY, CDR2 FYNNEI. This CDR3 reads CASSGPTINEKLFF. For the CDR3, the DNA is TGTGCCAGCAGTGGTCCGACCATTAATGAAAAACTGTTTTTT. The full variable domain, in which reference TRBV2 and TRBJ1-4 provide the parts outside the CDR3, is EPEVTQTPSHQVTQMGQEVILRCVPISNHLYFYWYRQILGQKVEFLVSFYNNEISEKSEIFDDQFSVERPDGSNFTLKIRSTKLEDSAMYFCASSGPTINEKLFFGSGTQLSVL.

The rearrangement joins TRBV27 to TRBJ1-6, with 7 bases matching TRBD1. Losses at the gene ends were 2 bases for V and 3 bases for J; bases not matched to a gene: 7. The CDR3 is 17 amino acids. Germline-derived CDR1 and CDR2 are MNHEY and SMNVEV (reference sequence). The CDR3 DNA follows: TGTGCCAGCAGTTTAGAGGGGGCAGGGTTCTATAATTCACCCCTCCACTTT. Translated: CASSLEGAGFYNSPLHF.

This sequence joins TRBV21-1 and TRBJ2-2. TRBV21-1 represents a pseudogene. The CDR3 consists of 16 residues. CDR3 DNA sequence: TGTGCCAGCAGCTCCCACCCCGTGCGGCAGGCCGGGGAGCTGTTTTTT. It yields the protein CASSSHPVRQAGELFF.

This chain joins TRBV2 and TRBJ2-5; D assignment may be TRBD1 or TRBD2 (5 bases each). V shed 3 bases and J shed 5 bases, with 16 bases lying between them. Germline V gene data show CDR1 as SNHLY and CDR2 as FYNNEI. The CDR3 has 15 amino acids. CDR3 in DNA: TGTGCCAGCAGTGACGGGGCAAAGGGGCCGGAGACCCAGTACTTC. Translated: CASSDGAKGPETQYF.

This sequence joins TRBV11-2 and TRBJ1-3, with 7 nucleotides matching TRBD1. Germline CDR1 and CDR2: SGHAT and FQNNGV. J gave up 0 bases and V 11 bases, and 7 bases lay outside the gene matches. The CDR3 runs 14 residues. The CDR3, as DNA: TGTGCCGGTACAGGGGATTCCTCTGGAAACACCATATATTTT. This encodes CAGTGDSSGNTIYF.